These 19 T cell receptor beta chains originate from one sample sequenced in a study of graft-versus-host responses after intestinal transplantation. Antigen specificity for these receptors is unknown. Some clones are missing from TCRdb's copy, which holds only in-frame ones; the method was immunoSEQ multiplex PCR. The sample holds about 120,000 clones; around 94% are singletons and the top ten take 1.2%. Here the sequenced sample was unstimulated CD8+ T cells sorted from spleen or lymph node cells, taken before transplant. The receptor source for this set is a human donor who was the organ donor for an intestinal transplant.

The genes are TRBV30 and TRBJ1-1; D is unresolved. The CDR3 has 13 amino acids. Germline V lookup: CDR1 GTSNPN, CDR2 SVGIG (reference sequence). V gave up 2 bases and J gave up 1 base, with 8 bases separating them. The CDR3: CAWSRSTNTEAFF. In DNA form, the CDR3 reads TGTGCCTGGAGTAGGTCCACGAACACTGAAGCTTTCTTT.

The genes are TRBV5-1 and TRBJ1-3, with 10 nucleotides matching TRBD1. With V trimmed by 0 bases and J by 7 bases, 4 bases remained unmatched. The CDR3 consists of 15 residues. CDR1 and CDR2 (germline): SGHRS, YFSETQ. The CDR3 DNA sequence: TGCGCCAGCAGCTTGGAGGGACAGGGGTACAACACCATATATTTT. Protein product: CASSLEGQGYNTIYF.

V is TRBV9 and J is TRBJ2-2; no firm D call. Germline V gene lookup returns CDR1 SGDLS and CDR2 YYNGEE. V dropped 3 bases and J dropped 1 base, with 10 bases sitting between them. CDR3 length: 15 amino acids. CDR3 in amino acids: CASSAYGENTGELFF. The CDR3 DNA sequence: TGTGCCAGCAGCGCCTATGGGGAGAACACCGGGGAGCTGTTTTTT.

The chain is built from TRBV6-4 and TRBJ2-1; TRBD2 matches at 8 bases. V was pared by 4 bases and J by 5 bases, with 10 bases of the junction left unmatched. This CDR3 comprises 16 residues. Germline V gene lookup returns CDR1 MRHNA and CDR2 SNTAGT. CDR3 sequence reads: CASSGGGMGSDNEQFF. In nucleotides, the CDR3 is TGTGCCAGCAGTGGCGGGGGGATGGGATCTGACAATGAGCAGTTCTTC.

This clone has a single count. The chain links TRBV7-2 to TRBJ2-7, with D perhaps TRBD2 (5 bases). V dropped 1 base and J dropped 3 bases, with 7 bases sitting between them. CDR3 length equals 13 residues. Germline V lookup: CDR1 SGHTA, CDR2 FQGNSA. The CDR3 loop is CASSLGGNYEQYF. CDR3 bases: TGTGCCAGCAGCTTAGGAGGGAACTACGAGCAGTACTTC. The full variable domain, its missing parts supplied by reference TRBV7-2 and TRBJ2-7, is GAGVSQSPSNKVTEKGKDVELRCDPISGHTALYWYRQSLGQGLEFLIYFQGNSAPDKSGLPSDRFSAERTGGSVSTLTIQRTQQEDSAVYLCASSLGGNYEQYFGPGTRLTVT.

V usage is TRBV27 and J usage is TRBJ2-6; the match to TRBD1 covers 9 bases. This CDR3 is 19 amino acids long. Germline CDR1 is MNHEY and CDR2 is SMNVEV (reference sequence). With 6 bases clipped from V and 3 bases from J, the junction kept 15 bases outside the gene matches. CDR3 bases: TGTGCCAGCAGCCGCGGGACAGGGTTATCTCTCGATGGGGCCAACGTCCTGACTTTC. The encoded protein is CASSRGTGLSLDGANVLTF.

V usage is TRBV4-1 and J usage is TRBJ2-7; D gene unclear. V was trimmed by 5 bases and J by 3 bases, leaving 14 bases between them. CDR3 length equals 14 residues. The V gene's germline CDR1 is MGHRA and CDR2 YSYEKL. This chain's CDR3 is CASSEPSILYEQYF. DNA of the CDR3: TGCGCCAGCAGCGAACCCTCGATTCTCTACGAGCAGTACTTC.

The chain is built from TRBV12-5 and TRBJ1-2, with 9 bases identical to TRBD1. The J segment lost 7 bases and the V segment lost 1 base, leaving 4 bases of the junction unmatched. The germline V gene encodes CDR1 LGHNT and CDR2 FRNRAP. CDR3 size: 14 residues. The CDR3 bases are TGTGCTAGTGGTTTGGGACAGGGGGTCAGTGGCTACACCTTC. This translates into CASGLGQGVSGYTF.

The gene calls are TRBV5-8 and TRBJ2-4, with D perhaps assigned TRBD1 or TRBD2 (5 bases each). The CDR3 sequence is 14 residues long. Trimming took off 5 bases at V and 1 base at J, with 10 bases between the two ends. Germline V gene sequence: CDR1 SGHTS, CDR2 YDEGEE. CDR3 protein: CASRGPQAKNIQYF. The CDR3 coding sequence is TGTGCCAGCAGGGGACCCCAGGCCAAAAACATTCAGTACTTC.

The chain is built from TRBV6-1 and TRBJ2-7, with D maybe TRBD2 (6 bases). Trimming cost V 4 bases and J 7 bases, with 17 bases left between them. The germline gives CDR1 MNHNS, CDR2 SASEGT. CDR3 length: 14 amino acids. The chain's CDR3 is CASSVNSGGREQYF. The CDR3 nucleotides are TGTGCCAGCAGTGTTAATAGTGGGGGGAGGGAGCAGTACTTC.

V and J are TRBV2 and TRBJ2-7, with 13 nucleotides matching TRBD2. V shed 2 bases, J shed 10 bases, and the junction held 11 bases outside the gene matches. Germline V gene data show CDR1 as SNHLY and CDR2 as FYNNEI. This CDR3 comprises 16 residues. The CDR3 coding sequence is TGTGCCAGCAGTGAAACGTGGACTAGCGGGGGCCCCGGACAGTACTTC. This codes for CASSETWTSGGPGQYF.

CDR3 in DNA: TGTGCCAGCATCGATGATACAGGGTCGGCCGGGGAGCTGTTTTTT. Its translation: CASIDDTGSAGELFF. The chain links TRBV25-1 to TRBJ2-2; D perhaps matches TRBD1 (6 bases). CDR3 length equals 15 residues. Germline CDR1 and CDR2: MGHDK and SYGVNS. Trimming cost V 7 bases and J 6 bases, with 18 bases left between them.

The V and J genes are TRBV29-1 and TRBJ2-2, with D perhaps TRBD2 (5 bases). V lost 6 bases to trimming and J lost 1 base, with 9 bases between them. The CDR3 extends over 13 amino acids. Germline CDR1 and CDR2: SQVTM and ANQGSEA. DNA for the CDR3: TGCAGCGTAGCCAGCGGGAACACCGGGGAGCTGTTTTTT. Residues: CSVASGNTGELFF.

The CDR3 nucleotides are TGTGCCAGCAGCTGGACCCCCGGGGTTTATACAGATACGCAGTATTTT. This gives the protein CASSWTPGVYTDTQYF. This rearrangement joins TRBV5-5 to TRBJ2-3; D is perhaps TRBD2 (5 bases). Germline CDR1 reads SGHKS; CDR2 reads YYEKEE (reference sequence). This CDR3 is 16 amino acids long. V shed 3 bases and J shed 3 bases, with 17 bases lying between them.

V is TRBV5-1 and J is TRBJ2-1; tentative D call: TRBD2 (6 bases). The CDR3 totals 15 residues. Germline V gene sequence: CDR1 SGHRS, CDR2 YFSETQ. V was pared by 2 bases and J by 4 bases, with 13 bases between. As DNA, the CDR3 is TGCGCCAGCAGCTTTAGTAGCGGCAATTACAATGAGCAGTTCTTC. It yields the protein CASSFSSGNYNEQFF.

This clone was recorded a few times. V and J are TRBV4-1 and TRBJ2-7, with TRBD1 identical over 7 bases. Germline loops: CDR1 MGHRA, CDR2 YSYEKL. There are 14 residues in the CDR3. After removal of 3 bases from V and 0 bases from J, the junction contained 2 bases not matched to a gene. CDR3 bases: TGCGCCAGCAGCCATACAGGGGCCTCCTACGAGCAGTACTTC. It specifies CASSHTGASYEQYF.

The chain links TRBV27 to TRBJ2-1; unclear D gene. Trimming cost V 9 bases and J 3 bases, with 15 bases left between them. Germline V gives CDR1 MNHEY, CDR2 SMNVEV (reference sequence). The CDR3 contains 14 residues. This CDR3 reads CASSLAPIYNEQFF. The CDR3 DNA is TGTGCCAGTTCACTTGCCCCGATCTACAATGAGCAGTTCTTC.

The J gene is TRBJ2-1, the V gene TRBV6-5; 8 nucleotides align to TRBD1. The CDR3 has 15 residues. Germline values: CDR1 MNHEY, CDR2 SVGAGI. Trimming at V came to 6 bases and at J to 2 bases, leaving 6 bases not matched to a gene. CDR3 protein: CASSYGQGPYNEQFF. CDR3 coding DNA: TGTGCCAGCAGCTACGGACAGGGACCCTACAATGAGCAGTTCTTC.

This clone showed up just once. J is TRBJ1-3 and V is TRBV29-1; D is ambiguous. The CDR3 is made up of 13 amino acids. Germline V lookup: CDR1 SQVTM, CDR2 ANQGSEA. V dropped 4 bases and J dropped 2 bases, with 9 bases sitting between them. CDR3 amino acids: CSVVSQTGNTIYF. The CDR3 DNA reads as TGCAGCGTTGTTAGTCAGACTGGAAACACCATATATTTT.